This T cell receptor beta chain was profiled in a study of shared clonotypes between healthy human individuals. All the donors were Caucasian adults who lived in Nashville, Tennessee. Germline V CDR1 and CDR2: SGHKS, YYEKEE (reference sequence). The CDR3 totals 15 residues. Trimming stripped 3 bases from V and 1 base from J, with 14 bases between. Clones were read by immunoSEQ multiplex PCR, and TCRdb kept only the in-frame ones, dropping some. Among some 2.3 million clones listed, more than 85% were seen once. As concerns this clone: Antigen: not known.

General observations from the study: Sharing across four donors was highest in naive CD4 (roughly 5%) and lowest in memory CD8 (around 0.4%).

The sequence was obtained from a man aged 18 to 30 in good health. Some clones in this sample may be carry-over from other donors' samples. Sequencing was carried out using naive CD4+ T cells from PBMCs. This sample's subset: CD45RA+ positively selected. This chain links TRBV5-5 with TRBJ2-7; TRBD1 is a possible D gene (6 bases). As DNA, the CDR3 is TGTGCCAGCAGCTCTACCGGGACAAAGTCCTACGAGCAGTACTTC. Its translation is CASSSTGTKSYEQYF.